Presented here are 28 T cell receptor beta chains from one specimen sequenced in a study of blood T cell repertoires in COVID-19. Only in-frame clones appear in the TCRdb table, and some are missing; sequencing was by immunoSEQ multiplex PCR. The sample holds more than 110,000 clones; approximately 87% are singletons and the top ten take roughly 4%. The sample taken for sequencing was peripheral blood. The receptors come from a middle-aged woman with acute or convalescent COVID-19.

This clone was seen just once. This chain connects TRBV5-1 to TRBJ2-3, with 11 bases that match TRBD2. Germline trimming cut 5 bases from V and 1 base from J; bases unmatched to any gene: 3. Germline V gives CDR1 SGHRS, CDR2 YFSETQ. The CDR3 sequence is 15 residues long. This CDR3 reads CASRPLAGGTDTQYF. CDR3 coding DNA: TGCGCCAGCAGACCACTAGCGGGAGGCACAGATACGCAGTATTTT.

This clone came up once. The chain links TRBV5-6 to TRBJ2-3; 8 nucleotides match TRBD2. There are 17 residues in the CDR3. Trimming took 4 bases from V and 2 from J; bases not matched to a gene: 12. CDR1 is SGHDT and CDR2 is YYEEEE in the germline V gene. CDR3 in DNA: TGTGCCAGCAGCCAACCCTGGGCGGGGGGACCCACAGATACGCAGTATTTT. Residues: CASSQPWAGGPTDTQYF.

V is TRBV5-1 and J is TRBJ2-7; 8 positions agree with TRBD2. The CDR3 covers 14 residues. Germline V gives CDR1 SGHRS, CDR2 YFSETQ. Trimming took 4 bases from V and 6 from J; bases not matched to a gene: 9. CDR3 amino acids: CASSGSGTRVEQYF. The DNA for the CDR3 is TGCGCCAGCAGCGGCTCCGGGACTAGGGTCGAGCAGTACTTC. Full variable domain (missing parts from reference TRBV5-1 and TRBJ2-7): KAGVTQTPRYLIKTRGQQVTLSCSPISGHRSVSWYQQTPGQGLQFLFEYFSETQRNKGNFPGRFSGRQFSNSRSEMNVSTLELGDSALYLCASSGSGTRVEQYFGPGTRLTVT.

Details on this clone: The conserved closing phenylalanine or tryptophan is absent in this CDR3, likely reflecting a read error. Because the CDR3's place on the DNA is in doubt, the DNA is left out and the CDR3 is given as listed by TCRdb. The V gene is TRBV28, the J gene TRBJ2-7; TRBD1 is the table's D call and was not checked against the DNA. Including both end residues, the CDR3 is 12 amino acids long. Germline V gene data show CDR1 as MDHEN and CDR2 as SYDVKM. The chain's CDR3 is CASRVYLGVTGS.

This chain links TRBV7-8 with TRBJ2-7, with a tentative D call TRBD1 (6 bases). The CDR3 extends over 15 amino acids. Germline V gives CDR1 SGHVS, CDR2 FQNEAQ. Trimming shortened V by 1 base and J by 5 bases, and 15 bases separated the two germline ends. CDR3 sequence reads: CASSLGRTAADEQYF. CDR3 nucleotide sequence: TGTGCCAGCAGCTTAGGCCGGACAGCAGCGGACGAGCAGTACTTC.

The rearrangement uses TRBV6-2 or TRBV6-3 and TRBJ2-1; 8 bases map to TRBD2. Germline V gene data show CDR1 as MNHEY and CDR2 as SVGEGT. The CDR3 contains 14 residues. J was trimmed by 4 bases and V by 6 bases; bases with no gene match: 5. The CDR3 protein is CASSFGLAYNEQFF. In DNA form, the CDR3 reads TGTGCCAGCAGCTTCGGACTAGCTTACAATGAGCAGTTCTTC.

The chain employs TRBV6-5 and TRBJ2-3, with 9 bases that match TRBD2. The CDR3 covers 15 residues. After removal of 6 bases from V and 3 bases from J, the junction contained 7 bases not matched to a gene. The germline V gene encodes CDR1 MNHEY and CDR2 SVGAGI. The DNA for the CDR3 is TGTGCCAGCAGCCCCGGACTAGCGAGGACAGATACGCAGTATTTT. The encoded protein is CASSPGLARTDTQYF.

This clone was recorded only once. The chain combines TRBV5-1 with TRBJ2-3, with 8 bases that match TRBD2. This CDR3 has 17 amino acids. From germline, CDR1 is SGHRS and CDR2 YFSETQ. J was trimmed by 4 bases and V by 0 bases; bases with no gene match: 10. DNA of the CDR3: TGCGCCAGCAGCTTGGCCGGAGGACTAGCCCTTCCAGATACGCAGTATTTT. The encoded protein is CASSLAGGLALPDTQYF.

The table lists this clone with a count of one. The V gene is TRBV21-1, the J gene TRBJ1-6; TRBD1 is the table's D call, not checked against the DNA. TRBV21-1 is noted as a pseudogene. This CDR3 is 16 amino acids long. The CDR3 is CASSKIGRQGNSPLHF. Written as DNA, the CDR3 is TGTGCCAGCAGCAAAATTGGGAGACAGGGCAATTCACCCCTCCACTTT.

The CDR3 DNA is TGTGCCACCCGTCCCTATTTGAACACTGAAGCTTTCTTT. Its protein product is CATRPYLNTEAFF. The J gene is TRBJ1-1, the V gene TRBV19; D gene ambiguous. The CDR3 contains 13 residues. Germline V gene sequence: CDR1 LNHDA, CDR2 SQIVND (reference sequence). Trimming left V 10 bases short and J 0 bases short, with 12 bases between.

The chain employs TRBV27 and TRBJ1-1, with 9 bases lining up with TRBD1. Germline V lookup: CDR1 MNHEY, CDR2 SMNVEV (reference sequence). Germline trimming cut 6 bases from V and 5 bases from J; bases unmatched to any gene: 4. The CDR3 consists of 13 residues. The CDR3 coding sequence is TGTGCCAGCAGGCCGACAGGGGGGACTGAAGCTTTCTTT. Its translation is CASRPTGGTEAFF.

This chain connects TRBV5-1 to TRBJ2-3; D remains unclear. With 3 bases removed from V and 1 base from J, the gap between germline ends came to 12 bases. Germline CDR1 reads SGHRS; CDR2 reads YFSETQ. This CDR3 spans 15 amino acids. The chain's CDR3 is CASSSTHSGTDTQYF. Here the CDR3 DNA reads TGCGCCAGCAGCTCGACTCATTCAGGCACAGATACGCAGTATTTT.

V gene TRBV30 combines with J gene TRBJ2-7; 14 bases are shared with TRBD2. V shed 5 bases and J 0 bases; nucleotides not matched to a gene: 3. CDR1 is GTSNPN and CDR2 is SVGIG in the germline V gene (reference sequence). The length of the CDR3 is 15 residues. The CDR3 coding sequence is TGTGCCTGGGCCGGGACTAGCGGGAGCTCCTACGAGCAGTACTTC. Its protein product is CAWAGTSGSSYEQYF.

The genes are TRBV11-3 and TRBJ2-2; 7 bases line up with TRBD1. The V gene's germline CDR1 is SGHNT and CDR2 YENEEA. This CDR3 region has 13 residues. The trim removed 5 bases at V and 4 bases at J, leaving 1 base unmatched. The CDR3 coding sequence is TGTGCCAGCAGCCCAGGGGGCACCGGGGAGCTGTTTTTT. Residues: CASSPGGTGELFF.

The rearrangement links TRBV6-2 or TRBV6-3 to TRBJ1-1; 8 bases align to TRBD1. The length of the CDR3 is 12 residues. Trimming at V came to 4 bases and at J to 11 bases, leaving 6 bases not matched to a gene. Germline lookup yields CDR1 MNHEY and CDR2 SVGEGT. CDR3 residues: CASSWPGGEAFF. CDR3 nucleotides: TGTGCCAGCAGTTGGCCAGGGGGCGAGGCTTTCTTT.

This clone was found a few times. The J gene is TRBJ2-2, the V gene TRBV2; 8 bases are shared with TRBD1. The CDR3 extends over 15 amino acids. Germline CDR1 and CDR2: SNHLY and FYNNEI. Losses at the gene ends were 6 bases for V and 1 base for J; bases not matched to a gene: 4. CDR3 in amino acids: CASSRGRGNTGELFF. The CDR3 DNA sequence: TGTGCCAGCAGCAGGGGGCGCGGGAACACCGGGGAGCTGTTTTTT.

The J gene is TRBJ2-7, the V gene TRBV6-2 or TRBV6-3; the match to TRBD1 covers 7 bases. The germline gives CDR1 MNHEY, CDR2 SVGEGT. The CDR3 sequence is 17 residues long. J was trimmed by 2 bases and V by 2 bases; bases with no gene match: 12. The CDR3 here is CASSYPHAGTEAYEQYF. DNA for the CDR3: TGTGCCAGCAGTTACCCCCACGCTGGGACAGAAGCCTACGAGCAGTACTTC.

The V gene is TRBV27, the J gene TRBJ1-4, with 10 nucleotides matching TRBD1. This CDR3 comprises 16 residues. The junction had 4 bases not matched to a gene; V was cut back by 3 bases and J by 3 bases. Germline V lookup: CDR1 MNHEY, CDR2 SMNVEV (reference sequence). CDR3 protein: CASSFSGTGANEKLFF. The DNA for the CDR3 is TGTGCCAGCAGTTTTTCCGGGACAGGGGCTAATGAAAAACTGTTTTTT.

This chain uses TRBV7-6 with TRBJ2-3, with 14 bases identical to TRBD2. The germline V gene has CDR1 SGHVS and CDR2 FNYEAQ. With 6 bases clipped from V and 3 bases from J, the junction kept 8 bases outside the gene matches. The CDR3 contains 17 residues. This CDR3 is CASSSGLAGGLTDTQYF. The DNA of the CDR3 is TGTGCCAGCAGTTCCGGACTAGCGGGGGGACTAACAGATACGCAGTATTTT.

The V gene is TRBV5-8, the J gene TRBJ1-5, with 7 bases lining up with TRBD1. The trim removed 2 bases at V and 4 bases at J, leaving 0 bases unmatched. The CDR3 is 13 residues long. Germline V lookup: CDR1 SGHTS, CDR2 YDEGEE. The CDR3 here is CASSLQGNQPQHF. The CDR3 DNA follows: TGTGCCAGCAGCTTACAGGGGAATCAGCCCCAGCATTTT.

The table lists this clone with a count of one. The J gene is TRBJ1-3, the V gene TRBV9, with D unresolved. The germline gives CDR1 SGDLS, CDR2 YYNGEE. V was pared by 5 bases and J by 1 base, with 7 bases between. CDR3 length: 13 amino acids. CDR3 DNA: TGTGCCAGCAGTTCCCTATCTGGAAACACCATATATTTT. As protein: CASSSLSGNTIYF.

The chain is built from TRBV10-3 and TRBJ1-1; TRBD1 matches at 7 bases. J lost 1 base, V lost 0 bases, and 5 bases had no gene match. In germline, CDR1 is ENHRY, CDR2 SYGVKD. The CDR3 totals 16 residues. CDR3 nucleotide sequence: TGTGCCATCAGTGAGTCCCCGGGACAGCAGAACACTGAAGCTTTCTTT. Its translation: CAISESPGQQNTEAFF.

This clone appeared a few times. This chain joins TRBV27 and TRBJ2-1, with 9 bases identical to TRBD2. Germline lookup yields CDR1 MNHEY and CDR2 SMNVEV (reference sequence). J lost 3 bases, V lost 0 bases, and 0 bases had no gene match. The CDR3 contains 15 residues. CDR3 DNA sequence: TGTGCCAGCAGTTTATCTAGCGGGAGCTACAATGAGCAGTTCTTC. As protein: CASSLSSGSYNEQFF.

This chain joins TRBV11-3 and TRBJ1-6; 8 nucleotides agree with TRBD1. V trimming: 0 bases; J trimming: 7 bases; junction bases outside the gene matches: 5. CDR1 is SGHNT, CDR2 YENEEA, per germline. The CDR3 runs to 16 residues. In DNA form, the CDR3 reads TGTGCCAGCAGCTTAGATGAGGGGACAGGCAATTCACCCCTCCACTTT. As protein: CASSLDEGTGNSPLHF.

The chain combines TRBV5-6 with TRBJ2-7, with TRBD1 matching 9 bases. This CDR3 spans 12 amino acids. Germline loops: CDR1 SGHDT, CDR2 YYEEEE. The ends lost 5 bases at V and 9 bases at J; junction bases unmatched: 6. CDR3 in amino acids: CASSSDRGAQYF. The CDR3 DNA follows: TGTGCCAGCAGTTCGGACAGGGGAGCGCAGTACTTC.

This clone was found once. The V and J genes are TRBV27 and TRBJ2-7; D ambiguous. The CDR3 runs to 12 residues. From germline, CDR1 is MNHEY and CDR2 SMNVEV (reference sequence). V shed 3 bases and J shed 2 bases, with 5 bases lying between them. This chain's CDR3 is CASSFSTYEQYF. CDR3 bases: TGTGCCAGCAGTTTCTCTACCTACGAGCAGTACTTC.

The chain carries TRBV28 and TRBJ1-5, with D tentatively TRBD1 (6 bases). The germline gives CDR1 MDHEN, CDR2 SYDVKM. This CDR3 spans 13 amino acids. Trimming took off 10 bases at V and 7 bases at J, with 17 bases between the two ends. CDR3 region: CATYGAGEQPQHF. DNA of the CDR3: TGTGCCACCTACGGGGCAGGGGAACAGCCCCAGCATTTT.

The CDR3 coding sequence is TGCGCCAGCAGCCAAGATTGGTGGACGGGACTAGCGGGGGGAGGCGTGGATACGCAGTATTTT. It codes for CASSQDWWTGLAGGGVDTQYF. The V gene is TRBV4-1, the J gene TRBJ2-3; 15 bases agree with TRBD2. Trimming cost V 0 bases and J 6 bases; bases outside gene matches: 16. This CDR3 contains 21 residues. CDR1 is MGHRA and CDR2 is YSYEKL in the germline V gene.